These 14 T cell receptor beta chains originate from one sample sequenced in a study of blood T cells in healthy people across ages. Sample-barcoded 5' priming and a J-beta primer mix drove a second PCR of roughly 6 to 12 cycles. One entry per CDR3 protein, called by TCRdb with MiXCR from the 5' RACE reads. The table shows about 770,000 distinct CDR3 sequences, with 40% to 50% occurring only once. Sequenced input: blood. Receptors were obtained from a man between 60 and 70 years old in good health.

This clonotype was counted a few times. The V and J genes are TRBV6-2 or TRBV6-3 and TRBJ1-2; D is unresolved. Germline CDR1 reads MNHEY; CDR2 reads SVGEGT. This CDR3 has 16 residues. The V end lost 3 bases, the J end lost 2 bases, and 16 bases lay between the germline ends. CDR3 region: CASSYDAIGRNYGYTF. The CDR3 DNA follows: TGTGCCAGCAGTTATGATGCAATTGGACGGAACTATGGCTACACCTTC.

The gene calls are TRBV10-3 and TRBJ2-7; 9 bases are shared with TRBD1. The J segment lost 2 bases and the V segment lost 10 bases, leaving 6 bases of the junction unmatched. The CDR3 spans 13 residues. Germline loops: CDR1 ENHRY, CDR2 SYGVKD. The CDR3 region has the DNA TGTGCCACCACAGGGGGCGACCCCTACGAGCAGTACTTC. Its translation is CATTGGDPYEQYF.

The rearrangement uses TRBV7-3 and TRBJ2-7; a weak D match, TRBD1 (5 bases). The CDR3 sequence is 10 residues long. Looked up from germline, CDR1 is SGHTA and CDR2 is FQGTGA. The CDR3 loop reads CVSWTYEQYF. The CDR3 DNA is TGTGTCAGTTGGACATACGAGCAGTACTTC.

This clonotype appeared a few times. This rearrangement joins TRBV4-3 to TRBJ1-2; D remains ambiguous. V was cut by 0 bases and J by 7 bases, with 18 bases left in between. The length of the CDR3 is 16 residues. The germline CDR1 and CDR2 sequences are LGHNA and YSLEER. In DNA form, the CDR3 reads TGCGCCAGCAGCCAAGATAGCCCGGGAGCTGGATTTGGCTACACCTTC. Its translation: CASSQDSPGAGFGYTF.

The rearrangement links TRBV18 to TRBJ1-4; the D gene is possibly TRBD1 (5 bases). CDR1 is KGHSH, CDR2 LQKENI, per germline. There are 15 residues in the CDR3. The V gene lost 4 bases and the J gene lost 2 bases, with 11 bases spanning the gap. The CDR3 DNA reads as TGTGCCAGCTCACAGATGAGACAGACTAATGAAAAACTGTTTTTT. It specifies CASSQMRQTNEKLFF.

A note on this clonotype: The junction differs from germline at one of its ends, possibly a read error. The V and J genes are TRBV9 and TRBJ2-7, with D possibly called TRBD1 or TRBD2 (5 bases each). Near its end, the DNA agrees better with TRBJ2-5, so the J call may be wrong. Per germline, CDR1 SGDLS and CDR2 YYNGEE. CDR3 length: 13 residues. This CDR3 reads CAGSVVGGETQYF. As DNA, the CDR3 is TGTGCCGGCAGCGTAGTTGGGGGAGAGACCCAGTACTTC.

Details on this clonotype: Its ends do not fully match the called genes, so a read error is possible. The chain joins TRBV24-1 to TRBJ2-3; TRBD2 matches 16 bases. The CDR3 spans 19 residues. Per the germline V gene, CDR1 is KGHDR and CDR2 is SFDVKD. CDR3 sequence reads: CATSPGTSGGETVTDTRYF. The CDR3 DNA follows: TGTGCCACCAGTCCCGGGACTAGCGGGGGGGAGACGGTCACAGATACGCGGTATTTT.

The chain uses TRBV12-3 or TRBV12-4 and TRBJ2-7; D is ambiguous. The CDR3 has 15 residues. Trimming removed 3 bases at V and 0 bases at J, with 12 bases between. The CDR3 nucleotides are TGTGCCAGCAGTTTCGTACGTACAAACTCCTACGAGCAGTACTTC. This gives the protein CASSFVRTNSYEQYF.

This chain joins TRBV10-3 and TRBJ1-1; 9 bases match TRBD1. V trimming: 10 bases; J trimming: 3 bases; junction bases outside the gene matches: 6. The CDR3 sequence is 13 residues long. Germline lookup yields CDR1 ENHRY and CDR2 SYGVKD. CDR3 sequence (DNA): TGTGCCACCGGACAGGGGTCGGACACTGAAGCTTTCTTT. Its translation is CATGQGSDTEAFF.

This clonotype came up once. V is TRBV3-1 and J is TRBJ1-2, with D tentatively TRBD1 (5 bases). Between the trimmed V and J ends, which lost 5 bases and 2 bases, there was a span of 12 bases. CDR3 length: 14 amino acids. Germline V gene sequence: CDR1 LGHDT, CDR2 YNNKEL (reference sequence). The CDR3 sequence: CASSSQPGNYGYTF. CDR3 nucleotides: TGTGCCAGCAGCTCCCAGCCAGGGAACTATGGCTACACCTTC.

The chain combines TRBV7-2 with TRBJ2-4; the match to TRBD2 covers 8 bases. The CDR3 is 12 residues long. Germline-derived CDR1 and CDR2 are SGHTA and FQGNSA. After removal of 8 bases from V and 13 bases from J, the junction contained 10 bases not matched to a gene. The chain's CDR3 is CASSMAGGEQYF. CDR3 in DNA: TGTGCCAGCTCTATGGCGGGGGGAGAGCAGTACTTC.

This sequence joins TRBV29-1 and TRBJ1-5, with 9 bases aligning to TRBD1. Germline CDR1 SQVTM, CDR2 ANQGSEA. This CDR3 has 13 amino acids. The V segment lost 7 bases and the J segment 5 bases; nucleotides outside the gene matches: 6. CDR3 DNA: TGCAGCGCCGGGACAGGGTTTGATCAGCCCCAGCATTTT. Its protein product is CSAGTGFDQPQHF.

This chain joins TRBV15 and TRBJ2-5, with D possibly TRBD1 on 5 matching bases. Between the trimmed V and J ends, which lost 0 bases and 5 bases, there was a span of 25 bases. The CDR3 is 19 amino acids. The germline CDR1 and CDR2 sequences are LNHNV and YYDKDF (reference sequence). The CDR3 is CATSRDRSQGILSTETQYF. In DNA, the CDR3 is TGTGCCACCAGCAGAGATAGGTCCCAGGGCATATTGTCAACGGAGACCCAGTACTTC.

Only a few counts were recorded for this clonotype. The chain employs TRBV5-1 and TRBJ2-7, with D possibly matching TRBD1 (6 bases). The CDR3 runs 13 residues. With 7 bases removed from V and 4 bases from J, the gap between germline ends came to 15 bases. The V gene's germline CDR1 is SGHRS and CDR2 YFSETQ. The CDR3 loop reads CASGQGGAYEQYF. Here the CDR3 DNA reads TGCGCCAGCGGCCAAGGGGGAGCTTACGAGCAGTACTTC.